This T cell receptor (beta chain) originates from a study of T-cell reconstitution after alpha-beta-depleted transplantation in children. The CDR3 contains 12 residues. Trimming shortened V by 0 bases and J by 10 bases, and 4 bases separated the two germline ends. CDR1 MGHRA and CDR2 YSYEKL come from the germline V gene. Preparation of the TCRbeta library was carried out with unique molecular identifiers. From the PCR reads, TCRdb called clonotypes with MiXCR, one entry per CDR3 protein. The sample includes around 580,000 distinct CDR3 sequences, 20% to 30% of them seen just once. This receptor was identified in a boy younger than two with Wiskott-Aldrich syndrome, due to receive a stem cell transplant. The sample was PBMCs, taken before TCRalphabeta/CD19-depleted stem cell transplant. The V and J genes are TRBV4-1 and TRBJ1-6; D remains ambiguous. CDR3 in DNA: TGCGCCAGCAGCCAAGATGGCTCACCCCTCCACTTT. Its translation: CASSQDGSPLHF.